This TCR beta chain emerged from a study of PD-1 blockade in classical Hodgkin lymphoma. Time point of the sample: cycle 4 day 1 (C4D1), after less than 7 weeks of nivolumab. Each patient relapsed following autologous stem cell transplantation, and prior brentuximab vedotin exposure differed. Complete response, partial response or progressive disease were the best responses. CDR3 length equals 11 residues. V dropped 3 bases and J dropped 13 bases, with 13 bases sitting between them. Germline V gives CDR1 SEHNR, CDR2 FQNEAQ (reference sequence). Clones were sequenced by immunoSEQ multiplex PCR, and TCRdb holds only the in-frame ones, with some missing. This sample has tens of thousands of clones, with less than 95% found just once.

Sequenced material: peripheral blood mononuclear cells (PBMCs), taken before the fourth cycle of nivolumab. The receptor's source is a human donor with classical Hodgkin lymphoma. J is TRBJ2-7 and V is TRBV7-9; no firm D call. The CDR3 sequence is CASSLLAETYF. In DNA form, the CDR3 reads TGTGCCAGCAGCTTGTTGGCCGAAACCTACTTC. Complete variable domain (other parts from reference TRBV7-9 and TRBJ2-7): DTGVSQNPRHKITKRGQNVTFRCDPISEHNRLYWYRQTLGQGPEFLTYFQNEAQLEKSRLLSDRFSAERPKGSFSTLEIQRTEQGDSAMYLCASSLLAETYFGPGTRLTVT.